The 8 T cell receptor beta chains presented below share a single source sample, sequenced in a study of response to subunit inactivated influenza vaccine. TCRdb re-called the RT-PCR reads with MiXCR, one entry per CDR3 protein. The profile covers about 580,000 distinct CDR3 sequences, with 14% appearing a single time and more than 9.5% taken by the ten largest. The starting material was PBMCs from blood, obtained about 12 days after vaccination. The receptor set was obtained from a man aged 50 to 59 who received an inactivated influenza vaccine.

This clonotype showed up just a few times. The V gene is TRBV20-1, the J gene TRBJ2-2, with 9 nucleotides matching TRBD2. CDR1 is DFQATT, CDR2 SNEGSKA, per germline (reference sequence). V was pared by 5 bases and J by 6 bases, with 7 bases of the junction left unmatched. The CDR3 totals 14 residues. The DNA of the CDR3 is TGCAGTGCTTCAGGGGCTAGCGGGGCCGGGGAGCTGTTTTTT. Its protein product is CSASGASGAGELFF.

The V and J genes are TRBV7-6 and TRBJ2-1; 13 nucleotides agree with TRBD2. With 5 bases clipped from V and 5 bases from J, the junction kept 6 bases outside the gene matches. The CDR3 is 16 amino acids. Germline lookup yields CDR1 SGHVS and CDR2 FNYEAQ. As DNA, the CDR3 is TGTGCCAGCAGCCGGACTAGCGGGAGTTATAACAATGAGCAGTTCTTC. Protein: CASSRTSGSYNNEQFF. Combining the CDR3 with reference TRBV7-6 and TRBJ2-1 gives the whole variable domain GAGVSQSPRYKVTKRGQDVALRCDPISGHVSLYWYRQALGQGPEFLTYFNYEAQQDKSGLPNDRFSAERPEGSISTLTIQRTEQRDSAMYRCASSRTSGSYNNEQFFGPGTRLTVL.

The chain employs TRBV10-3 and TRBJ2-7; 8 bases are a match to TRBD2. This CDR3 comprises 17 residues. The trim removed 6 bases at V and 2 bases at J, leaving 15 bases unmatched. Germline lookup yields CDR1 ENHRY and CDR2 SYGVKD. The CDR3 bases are TGTGCCATCAGAAAGGTTTCAACTAGCGGAACAACCTACGAGCAGTACTTC. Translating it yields CAIRKVSTSGTTYEQYF.

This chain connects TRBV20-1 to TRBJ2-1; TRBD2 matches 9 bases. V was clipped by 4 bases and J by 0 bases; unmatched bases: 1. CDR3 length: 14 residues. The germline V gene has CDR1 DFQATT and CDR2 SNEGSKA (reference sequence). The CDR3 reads CSAISGGSYNEQFF. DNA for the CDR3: TGCAGTGCTATTAGCGGGGGCTCCTACAATGAGCAGTTCTTC.

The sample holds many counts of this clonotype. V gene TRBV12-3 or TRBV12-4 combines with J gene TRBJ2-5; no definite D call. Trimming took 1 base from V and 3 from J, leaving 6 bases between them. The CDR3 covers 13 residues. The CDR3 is CASSLDWKETQYF. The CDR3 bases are TGTGCCAGCAGTTTAGACTGGAAAGAGACCCAGTACTTC.

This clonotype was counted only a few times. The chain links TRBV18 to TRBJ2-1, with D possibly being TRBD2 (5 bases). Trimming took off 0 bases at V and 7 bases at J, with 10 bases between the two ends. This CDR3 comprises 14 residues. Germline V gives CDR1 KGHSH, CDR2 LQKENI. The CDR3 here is CASSPPSGKNEQFF. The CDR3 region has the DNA TGTGCCAGCTCACCACCATCGGGGAAAAATGAGCAGTTCTTC. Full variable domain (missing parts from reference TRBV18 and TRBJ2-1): NAGVMQNPRHLVRRRGQEARLRCSPMKGHSHVYWYRQLPEEGLKFMVYLQKENIIDESGMPKERFSAEFPKEGPSILRIQQVVRGDSAAYFCASSPPSGKNEQFFGPGTRLTVL.

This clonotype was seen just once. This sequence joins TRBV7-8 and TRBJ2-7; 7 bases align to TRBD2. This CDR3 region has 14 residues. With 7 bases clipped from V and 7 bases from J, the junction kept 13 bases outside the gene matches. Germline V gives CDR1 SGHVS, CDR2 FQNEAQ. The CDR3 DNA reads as TGTGCCAGCACCACGGGGGGAGGAGGAGAGGAGCAGTACTTC. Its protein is CASTTGGGGEEQYF.

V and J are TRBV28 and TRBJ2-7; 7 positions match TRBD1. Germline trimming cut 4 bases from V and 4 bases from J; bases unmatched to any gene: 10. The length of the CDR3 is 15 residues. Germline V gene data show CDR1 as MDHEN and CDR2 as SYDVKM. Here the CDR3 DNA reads TGTGCCAGCAGTTCCCCATCAGGGGGTATTTACGAGCAGTACTTC. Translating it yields CASSSPSGGIYEQYF.